This TCR beta chain was captured by sequencing in a study of blood T cells in healthy people across ages. Study background: T cells yielded about one barcoded beta molecule per two cells through template switching. General study findings and limits: Aged donors had fewer naive CD4+ cells and lower diversity than long-lived donors. Naive T cell percentage showed a strong correlation with the diversity of TCR beta.

Primed by a sample-barcoded 5' primer and a J-beta primer mix, a second PCR proceeded for 7 to 11 cycles. Each cDNA molecule received a tag from a template-switch adaptor that had 12 random nucleotides. TCRdb reanalysed the 5' RACE reads using MiXCR and keeps one entry per CDR3 protein. The sample has about 1.1 million distinct CDR3 sequences, roughly two fifths seen once; the top ten hold about an eighth. This clonotype was found a few times. The antigen is not known. Sequenced input: blood. This TCR was sampled from a man younger than 30 in good health.

The CDR3 DNA is TGTGCCAGCAGCCAAGGGTATAGCGTATTAGCAAATAACCACCAAGAGACCCAGTACTTC. Its translation is CASSQGYSVLANNHQETQYF. The chain links TRBV4-2 to TRBJ2-5, with D possibly being TRBD2 (5 bases). The CDR3 runs to 20 residues. Per germline, CDR1 LGHNA and CDR2 YNFKEQ. Trimming pared 1 base from V and 0 bases from J, leaving 24 bases between.